This passage covers 10 T cell receptor beta chains from one sample sequenced in a study of T-cell reconstitution after alpha-beta-depleted transplantation in children. The TCRbeta library was prepared with unique molecular identifiers. TCRdb reprocessed the PCR reads via MiXCR and lists one record per CDR3 protein. The table has around 200,000 distinct CDR3 sequences, around 9.6% seen once. The sequenced sample was PBMCs from the stem cell graft donor, obtained from the stem cell graft. These receptors were obtained from a human donor who donated a stem cell graft to a child with acute lymphoblastic leukemia.

This clonotype has at least ten counts. The rearrangement links TRBV7-2 to TRBJ2-2; 9 positions agree with TRBD2. This CDR3 region has 18 residues. Germline trimming cut 3 bases from V and 5 bases from J; bases unmatched to any gene: 13. Germline V gene sequence: CDR1 SGHTA, CDR2 FQGNSA. The CDR3 reads CASSFSGGGASWTGELFF. CDR3 DNA: TGTGCCAGCAGCTTCTCTGGCGGGGGGGCTTCTTGGACCGGGGAGCTGTTTTTT. Full variable domain (missing parts from reference TRBV7-2 and TRBJ2-2): GAGVSQSPSNKVTEKGKDVELRCDPISGHTALYWYRQSLGQGLEFLIYFQGNSAPDKSGLPSDRFSAERTGGSVSTLTIQRTQQEDSAVYLCASSFSGGGASWTGELFFGEGSRLTVL.

In this sample, this clonotype turned up a few times. The gene calls are TRBV6-1 and TRBJ2-7, with 10 bases aligning to TRBD1. CDR1 and CDR2 from the germline V gene are MNHNS and SASEGT. The CDR3 is made up of 16 amino acids. V was clipped by 5 bases and J by 2 bases; unmatched bases: 9. The CDR3 DNA reads TGTGCCAGCAGTATAATGGGAGGGACAGGGGCCTACGAGCAGTACTTC. Translation: CASSIMGGTGAYEQYF.

This clonotype was seen many times. V gene TRBV12-3 or TRBV12-4 combines with J gene TRBJ2-1, with a possible D match to TRBD1 (6 bases). This CDR3 comprises 15 residues. Trimming stripped 7 bases from V and 8 bases from J, with 21 bases between. CDR3 sequence (DNA): TGTGCCAGCACAGGGGCTGGCAGGGGAATAGATGAGCAGTTCTTC. Translated: CASTGAGRGIDEQFF.

This clonotype was recorded a few times. The V and J genes are TRBV7-9 and TRBJ1-2; perhaps TRBD1 as D (5 bases). The V gene lost 3 bases and the J gene lost 4 bases, with 9 bases spanning the gap. The CDR3 covers 13 residues. Germline V gives CDR1 SEHNR, CDR2 FQNEAQ (reference sequence). CDR3 coding DNA: TGTGCCAGCAGCTTCGGGGGTGGCTATGGCTACACCTTC. Translating gives CASSFGGGYGYTF.

This clonotype was seen a few times. The rearrangement uses TRBV5-1 and TRBJ2-1; the D is unclear. Per germline, CDR1 SGHRS and CDR2 YFSETQ. V lost 0 bases and J 10 bases, leaving 14 bases between the germline ends. The CDR3 consists of 14 residues. The CDR3 DNA is TGCGCCAGCAGCTTGGCCGTGTCAGCCGCGGAGCAGTTCTTC. It specifies CASSLAVSAAEQFF.

The chain links TRBV4-3 to TRBJ2-3; D not resolved. The V gene lost 0 bases and the J gene lost 4 bases, with 11 bases spanning the gap. CDR1 LGHNA and CDR2 YSLEER come from the germline V gene. This CDR3 has 15 amino acids. The CDR3 coding sequence is TGCGCCAGCAGCCAAGATAAGTCTGTCCCAGATACGCAGTATTTT. Translated, it gives CASSQDKSVPDTQYF.

This clonotype came up a few times. The V call is TRBV15, the J call TRBJ2-1, with D perhaps assigned TRBD1 or TRBD2 (5 bases each). The CDR3 spans 14 residues. The ends were cut back, 4 bases at V and 4 bases at J, with 11 bases in the middle. CDR1 and CDR2 from the germline V gene are LNHNV and YYDKDF (reference sequence). The CDR3 protein is CATSTPGRYNEQFF. CDR3 nucleotides: TGTGCCACCAGCACCCCGGGACGTTACAATGAGCAGTTCTTC.

This clonotype showed up many times. V is TRBV7-2 and J is TRBJ2-1, with 7 bases that match TRBD2. Germline V CDR1 and CDR2: SGHTA, FQGNSA. V was pared by 3 bases and J by 4 bases, with 6 bases of the junction left unmatched. This CDR3 is built from 15 residues. CDR3 in DNA: TGTGCCAGCAGCTTTGGTGCGGGGGAGTACAATGAGCAGTTCTTC. This sequence encodes CASSFGAGEYNEQFF.

This clonotype was picked up a small number of times. The genes are TRBV3-1 and TRBJ1-2; TRBD1 agrees at 7 bases. The germline V gene has CDR1 LGHDT and CDR2 YNNKEL (reference sequence). With V trimmed by 4 bases and J by 3 bases, 5 bases remained unmatched. CDR3 length: 14 residues. The CDR3 DNA is TGTGCCAGCAGCCTGATTGACAGGGACTATGGCTACACCTTC. Its translation is CASSLIDRDYGYTF. Combining the CDR3 with reference TRBV3-1 and TRBJ1-2 gives the whole variable domain DTAVSQTPKYLVTQMGNDKSIKCEQNLGHDTMYWYKQDSKKFLKIMFSYNNKELIINETVPNRFSPKSPDKAHLNLHINSLELGDSAVYFCASSLIDRDYGYTFGSGTRLTVV.

In its sample, this clonotype was seen a few times. The chain carries TRBV20-1 and TRBJ1-1; unclear D gene. The germline V and J ends were trimmed by 5 bases and 7 bases, with 14 bases remaining between them. In germline, CDR1 is DFQATT, CDR2 SNEGSKA (reference sequence). CDR3 size: 12 residues. Here the CDR3 DNA reads TGCAGTGCTGGTGTACTAACGCATGAAGCTTTCTTT. Translating it yields CSAGVLTHEAFF.